This is a list of T cell receptor beta chains from one sample in a study of shared clonotypes between healthy human individuals. Profiled with immunoSEQ multiplex PCR; TCRdb holds only in-frame clones, not every one. The sample contains hundreds of thousands of clones, around 97% of which appear only once. Material for sequencing was naive CD4+ T cells sorted from blood. These receptors were obtained from a woman aged 30 to 39 in good health. Both conserved end residues are part of each CDR3. Each record gives: V gene, D gene, clone size, J gene, CDR3 DNA, CDR3 protein. A D gene is named only where the DNA matches it firmly. Rows give clone size only sometimes, using once, few, many, or a class for an expanded clone.

V gene: TRBV11-2
D gene: TRBD2
clone size: NA
J gene: TRBJ2-1
CDR3 DNA: TGTGCCAGCAGCAAGAGGACTAGCGGGGGGGGTAACTACAATGAGCAGTTCTTC
CDR3 protein: CASSKRTSGGGNYNEQFF

V gene: TRBV5-1
D gene: TRBD1
clone size: NA
J gene: TRBJ1-5
CDR3 DNA: TGCGCCAGCAGCCCCACTACAGGGGGCAATCAGCCCCAGCATTTT
CDR3 protein: CASSPTTGGNQPQHF

V gene: TRBV18
D gene: NA
clone size: NA
J gene: TRBJ2-3
CDR3 DNA: TGTGCCAGCTCACCACCGCAAGATACGCAGTATTTT
CDR3 protein: CASSPPQDTQYF

V gene: TRBV28
D gene: TRBD1
clone size: NA
J gene: TRBJ2-7
CDR3 DNA: TGTGCCAGCAGTTGGGACAGGGGAACCGAGCAGTACTTC
CDR3 protein: CASSWDRGTEQYF

V gene: TRBV5-1
D gene: NA
clone size: NA
J gene: TRBJ2-3
CDR3 DNA: TGCGCCAGCAGCTTGATATTGGGTTCAGCAGATACGCAGTATTTT
CDR3 protein: CASSLILGSADTQYF

V gene: TRBV6-4
D gene: TRBD1
clone size: NA
J gene: TRBJ2-7
CDR3 DNA: TGTGCCAGCGGACCGGGACAGCCAAGATCCTACGAGCAGTACTTC
CDR3 protein: CASGPGQPRSYEQYF

V gene: TRBV7-2
D gene: NA
clone size: NA
J gene: TRBJ1-2
CDR3 DNA: TGTGCCAGCAGCTTAAGAGGGGTCGGCTACACCTTC
CDR3 protein: CASSLRGVGYTF

V gene: TRBV6-6
D gene: NA
clone size: NA
J gene: TRBJ2-5
CDR3 DNA: TGTGCCAGCAGTTATGACGGTGGGACCCAGTACTTC
CDR3 protein: CASSYDGGTQYF

V gene: TRBV2
D gene: NA
clone size: NA
J gene: TRBJ2-2
CDR3 DNA: TGTGCCAGCAGTGAAGAGGCGGTCGCGAACACCGGGGAGCTGTTTTTT
CDR3 protein: CASSEEAVANTGELFF

V gene: TRBV2
D gene: TRBD2
clone size: NA
J gene: TRBJ2-1
CDR3 DNA: TGTGCCACCCGACTAGCGGGGTACAATGAGCAGTTCTTC
CDR3 protein: CATRLAGYNEQFF

V gene: TRBV14
D gene: NA
clone size: NA
J gene: TRBJ1-1
CDR3 DNA: TGTGCCAGCAGCCCAAACGAGGGAATAGAAGCTTTCTTT
CDR3 protein: CASSPNEGIEAFF

V gene: TRBV5-4
D gene: NA
clone size: NA
J gene: TRBJ2-1
CDR3 DNA: TGTGCCAGCAGCTTGGGCCCCCGGGCAGGGCGTGGGAATGAGCAGTTCTTC
CDR3 protein: CASSLGPRAGRGNEQFF

V gene: TRBV28
D gene: NA
clone size: NA
J gene: TRBJ2-3
CDR3 DNA: TGTGCCAGCAGTTTACTCCCGCCCCCCCCGCAGGGAAGGACAGATACGCAGTATTTT
CDR3 protein: CASSLLPPPPQGRTDTQYF

V gene: TRBV7-9
D gene: NA
clone size: NA
J gene: TRBJ2-3
CDR3 DNA: TGTGCCGAAGAGGTAACTGCAGGAGATACGCAGTATTTT
CDR3 protein: CAEEVTAGDTQYF

V gene: TRBV5-1
D gene: NA
clone size: NA
J gene: TRBJ2-3
CDR3 DNA: TGCGCCAGCAGCCTAGACACAGATACGCAGTATTTT
CDR3 protein: CASSLDTDTQYF

V gene: TRBV28
D gene: TRBD1
clone size: NA
J gene: TRBJ2-7
CDR3 DNA: TGTGCCAGCAGCCCCGGGACAGGGCCCTACGAGCAGTACTTC
CDR3 protein: CASSPGTGPYEQYF

V gene: TRBV25-1
D gene: NA
clone size: NA
J gene: TRBJ1-4
CDR3 DNA: TGTGCCAGCAGTGACCAAGACAGTCCTAATGAAAAACTGTTTTTT
CDR3 protein: CASSDQDSPNEKLFF

V gene: TRBV19
D gene: TRBD1
clone size: NA
J gene: TRBJ2-7
CDR3 DNA: TGTGCCAGTAGTCCGACAGGGGGCCCCTACGAGCAGTACTTC
CDR3 protein: CASSPTGGPYEQYF

V gene: TRBV7-8
D gene: TRBD1
clone size: NA
J gene: TRBJ1-5
CDR3 DNA: TGTGCCAGCAGTTCTCGCGACAGGGTTGCGGGTCAGCCCCAGCATTTT
CDR3 protein: CASSSRDRVAGQPQHF

V gene: TRBV28
D gene: TRBD2
clone size: NA
J gene: TRBJ2-7
CDR3 DNA: TGTGCCAGCAGTTTAAATCTACGGGAGGTCGGGGAGCCCTACGAGCAGTACTTC
CDR3 protein: CASSLNLREVGEPYEQYF

V gene: TRBV19
D gene: TRBD2
clone size: NA
J gene: TRBJ2-2
CDR3 DNA: TGTGCCAGTAGTATCGGGGTAGCGGGGGTGAACACCGGGGAGCTGTTTTTT
CDR3 protein: CASSIGVAGVNTGELFF

V gene: TRBV28
D gene: TRBD1
clone size: NA
J gene: TRBJ2-6
CDR3 DNA: TGTGCCAGCAGCCGAACAGGGGCTGGGGCCAACGTCCTGACTTTC
CDR3 protein: CASSRTGAGANVLTF

V gene: TRBV18
D gene: NA
clone size: NA
J gene: TRBJ1-5
CDR3 DNA: TGTGCCAGCTCCCCCGACAGACATAGCAATCAGCCCCAGCATTTT
CDR3 protein: CASSPDRHSNQPQHF

V gene: TRBV6-5
D gene: NA
clone size: once
J gene: TRBJ1-5
CDR3 DNA: TGTGCCAGCAGTTACTCGAGGGGGGTGGAACAGCCCCAGCATTTT
CDR3 protein: CASSYSRGVEQPQHF

V gene: TRBV18
D gene: NA
clone size: once
J gene: TRBJ1-3
CDR3 DNA: TGTGCCAGCTCACCTTCGTTTTCCTCTGGAAACACCATATATTTT
CDR3 protein: CASSPSFSSGNTIYF

V gene: TRBV7-2
D gene: NA
clone size: once
J gene: TRBJ1-2
CDR3 DNA: TGTGCCAGCAGCTTAGGAGGGACTTATGGCTACACCTTC
CDR3 protein: CASSLGGTYGYTF

V gene: TRBV14
D gene: TRBD1
clone size: NA
J gene: TRBJ2-7
CDR3 DNA: TGTGCCAGCAGCCAAGCCTGGAGACAGGGGGTCTACGAGCAGTACTTC
CDR3 protein: CASSQAWRQGVYEQYF

V gene: TRBV10-2
D gene: NA
clone size: NA
J gene: TRBJ1-4
CDR3 DNA: TGCGCCAGCAGTGATGTCCCGTTTGACGAAAAACTGTTTTTT
CDR3 protein: CASSDVPFDEKLFF

V gene: TRBV2
D gene: TRBD1
clone size: NA
J gene: TRBJ2-1
CDR3 DNA: TGTGCCAGCAGTGCAGGGGGTGAGCAGTTCTTC
CDR3 protein: CASSAGGEQFF

V gene: TRBV29-1
D gene: TRBD2
clone size: NA
J gene: TRBJ2-5
CDR3 DNA: TGCAGCGTTGAAGATCTTCAATACGGGAGGCAGACCCAGTACTTC
CDR3 protein: CSVEDLQYGRQTQYF

V gene: TRBV28
D gene: NA
clone size: NA
J gene: TRBJ1-2
CDR3 DNA: TGTGCCAGCAGCCTGGGGGAGGGGGGCTACACCTTC
CDR3 protein: CASSLGEGGYTF

V gene: TRBV2
D gene: NA
clone size: NA
J gene: TRBJ2-2
CDR3 DNA: TGTGCCAGTAAAATAAGCGAGGGATTTGATTACACCGGGGAGCTGTTTTTT
CDR3 protein: CASKISEGFDYTGELFF

V gene: TRBV28
D gene: NA
clone size: NA
J gene: TRBJ2-3
CDR3 DNA: TGTGCCAGCAGTATCGGACACGCAAAAAGCACAGATACGCAGTATTTT
CDR3 protein: CASSIGHAKSTDTQYF

V gene: TRBV29-1
D gene: TRBD2
clone size: NA
J gene: TRBJ2-7
CDR3 DNA: TGCAGCACCCGCTGGGGGGGCGAGCAGTACTTC
CDR3 protein: CSTRWGGEQYF

V gene: TRBV28
D gene: NA
clone size: NA
J gene: TRBJ2-7
CDR3 DNA: TGTGCCAGCAGTACAGGGCAGGAGCAGTACTTC
CDR3 protein: CASSTGQEQYF

V gene: TRBV19
D gene: NA
clone size: NA
J gene: TRBJ2-2
CDR3 DNA: TGTGCCAGTAAACCTACGGAGCTGAACACCGGGGAGCTGTTTTTT
CDR3 protein: CASKPTELNTGELFF

V gene: TRBV6-5
D gene: NA
clone size: NA
J gene: TRBJ2-7
CDR3 DNA: TGTGCCAGCCGTTCCGGGACCAGCTCCTACGAGCAGTACTTC
CDR3 protein: CASRSGTSSYEQYF

V gene: TRBV6-6
D gene: TRBD1
clone size: NA
J gene: TRBJ2-1
CDR3 DNA: TGTGCCAGCAGTGCAGGACAGGCTAGCTACAATGAGCAGTTCTTC
CDR3 protein: CASSAGQASYNEQFF

V gene: TRBV6-1
D gene: TRBD2
clone size: NA
J gene: TRBJ2-1
CDR3 DNA: TGTGCCAGTATCGCCGGACTAGCGGGAGGGAATGAGCAGTTCTTC
CDR3 protein: CASIAGLAGGNEQFF

V gene: TRBV6-5
D gene: NA
clone size: NA
J gene: TRBJ1-1
CDR3 DNA: TGTGCCAGCAGTTACATGAGGAACACTGAAGCTTTCTTT
CDR3 protein: CASSYMRNTEAFF

V gene: TRBV28
D gene: TRBD2
clone size: NA
J gene: TRBJ2-7
CDR3 DNA: TGTGCCAGCAGTTCGACTGCGGGAGGGGAGCAGTACTTC
CDR3 protein: CASSSTAGGEQYF

V gene: TRBV7-9
D gene: NA
clone size: NA
J gene: TRBJ2-1
CDR3 DNA: TGTGCCAGCAGCTCTCCGGGCGGCGCCTACAATGAGCAGTTCTTC
CDR3 protein: CASSSPGGAYNEQFF

V gene: TRBV7-6
D gene: NA
clone size: NA
J gene: TRBJ2-2
CDR3 DNA: TGTGCCAGCAGATCGAACACCGGGGAGCTGTTTTTT
CDR3 protein: CASRSNTGELFF

V gene: TRBV28
D gene: NA
clone size: NA
J gene: TRBJ2-3
CDR3 DNA: TGTGCCGCTCCCCCCCGGCTGGAGGAAGCAGATACGCAGTATTTT
CDR3 protein: CAAPPRLEEADTQYF

V gene: TRBV6-6
D gene: NA
clone size: NA
J gene: TRBJ2-1
CDR3 DNA: TGTGCCAGCAGTTACGGGTTAAGCGGCAGCTACAATGAGCAGTTCTTC
CDR3 protein: CASSYGLSGSYNEQFF

V gene: TRBV28
D gene: NA
clone size: NA
J gene: TRBJ2-2
CDR3 DNA: TGTGCCAGCACCCCCGACACCACCGGGGAGCTGTTTTTT
CDR3 protein: CASTPDTTGELFF

V gene: TRBV28
D gene: NA
clone size: NA
J gene: TRBJ1-5
CDR3 DNA: TGTGCCAGCTACGATTGGTCGTCGCCCCAGCATTTT
CDR3 protein: CASYDWSSPQHF

V gene: TRBV6-5
D gene: NA
clone size: NA
J gene: TRBJ1-4
CDR3 DNA: TGTGCCAGCAGTTATGGGAGGACCGAAAAACTGTTTTTT
CDR3 protein: CASSYGRTEKLFF

V gene: TRBV7-9
D gene: TRBD2
clone size: NA
J gene: TRBJ2-5
CDR3 DNA: TGTGCCAGCAGCTTCGTTCTAGCGGGAGAGACCCAGTACTTC
CDR3 protein: CASSFVLAGETQYF

V gene: TRBV4-1
D gene: NA
clone size: NA
J gene: TRBJ2-1
CDR3 DNA: TGCGCCAGCAGCCAAGATCAAAGTAGGTATTATGAGCAGTTCTTC
CDR3 protein: CASSQDQSRYYEQFF

V gene: TRBV28
D gene: TRBD1
clone size: NA
J gene: TRBJ1-1
CDR3 DNA: TGTGCCAGCAGCGGGGGACAGGGGGTAGGAACTTTCTTT
CDR3 protein: CASSGGQGVGTFF

V gene: TRBV5-6
D gene: TRBD2
clone size: once
J gene: TRBJ2-5
CDR3 DNA: TGTGCCAGCAGAATACTAGCGGGAGCAGGAGAGACCCAGTACTTC
CDR3 protein: CASRILAGAGETQYF

V gene: TRBV28
D gene: NA
clone size: NA
J gene: TRBJ1-2
CDR3 DNA: TGTGCCAGCAGTTGGGACCCCGCACAATATGGCTACACCTTC
CDR3 protein: CASSWDPAQYGYTF

V gene: TRBV29-1
D gene: TRBD2
clone size: NA
J gene: TRBJ2-7
CDR3 DNA: TGCAGCGTTGAAGAAAAGGGTAGCGGGAGATACGAGCAGTACTTC
CDR3 protein: CSVEEKGSGRYEQYF

V gene: TRBV28
D gene: NA
clone size: NA
J gene: TRBJ1-4
CDR3 DNA: TGTGCCAGCAGTTACGGTCAGTTGTCTGAAAAACTGTTTTTT
CDR3 protein: CASSYGQLSEKLFF

V gene: TRBV7-8
D gene: TRBD1
clone size: NA
J gene: TRBJ2-2
CDR3 DNA: TGTGCCAGCAGGACACGACAGGGTTTTGCCGGGGAGCTGTTTTTT
CDR3 protein: CASRTRQGFAGELFF

V gene: TRBV4-1
D gene: TRBD1
clone size: NA
J gene: TRBJ1-5
CDR3 DNA: TGCGCCAGCAGCCAAAGGCAGGGGGGTCAGCCCCAGCATTTT
CDR3 protein: CASSQRQGGQPQHF

V gene: TRBV11-2
D gene: NA
clone size: once
J gene: TRBJ2-1
CDR3 DNA: TGTGCCAGCAACCGCGGGAAGACGGCCGGGGACAATGAGCAGTTCTTC
CDR3 protein: CASNRGKTAGDNEQFF

V gene: TRBV29-1
D gene: NA
clone size: NA
J gene: TRBJ1-2
CDR3 DNA: TGCAGCGTGGCCACGGTGGGATATGGCTACACCTTC
CDR3 protein: CSVATVGYGYTF

V gene: TRBV29-1
D gene: NA
clone size: NA
J gene: TRBJ1-6
CDR3 DNA: TGCAGCGTCGCCACAGGGACGGACTCACCCCTCCACTTT
CDR3 protein: CSVATGTDSPLHF